The 27 T cell receptor beta chains below all came from one sample that was sequenced in a study of CD8 T cells in Susac syndrome. Random-hexamer reverse transcription was applied to roughly 0.5 to 1 ug RNA. TCRdb reprocessed the immunoSEQ multiplex PCR reads via MiXCR and lists one record per CDR3 protein. The sample consists of about 180,000 distinct CDR3 sequences, just under 95% of them appearing once. Sequenced input: CD4+ T cells from PBMCs. These TCRs come from a human donor with Susac syndrome.

The chain has TRBV7-2 and TRBJ2-5; TRBD2 aligns across 11 bases. The CDR3 runs 15 residues. Germline assignment: CDR1 SGHTA and CDR2 FQGNSA. The ends lost 5 bases at V and 8 bases at J; junction bases unmatched: 10. CDR3 sequence reads: CASSRTSGSAPTQYF. CDR3 coding DNA: TGTGCCAGCAGCCGGACTAGCGGGTCCGCTCCTACCCAGTACTTC.

The chain uses TRBV5-1 and TRBJ2-2, with D perhaps matching TRBD2 (7 bases). V lost 0 bases to trimming and J lost 4 bases, with 16 bases between them. This CDR3 has 17 residues. Germline values: CDR1 SGHRS, CDR2 YFSETQ. The DNA of the CDR3 is TGCGCCAGCAGCTTGGACCCCGGGGGGCGGGTCACCGGGGAGCTGTTTTTT. Translating it yields CASSLDPGGRVTGELFF.

This clonotype has just one count. V usage is TRBV27 and J usage is TRBJ1-1; 9 bases map to TRBD1. The junction had 6 bases not matched to a gene; V was cut back by 0 bases and J by 4 bases. The CDR3 covers 16 residues. Germline V gene lookup returns CDR1 MNHEY and CDR2 SMNVEV (reference sequence). The CDR3 sequence: CASSLSVTGGFTEAFF. The CDR3 DNA is TGTGCCAGCAGTTTATCGGTCACAGGGGGCTTCACTGAAGCTTTCTTT.

The chain combines TRBV28 with TRBJ2-2; 9 nucleotides match TRBD1. CDR1 and CDR2 (germline): MDHEN, SYDVKM. V dropped 4 bases and J dropped 6; count of bases not matched to a gene: 3. The CDR3 has 14 residues. The CDR3 DNA follows: TGTGCCAGCAGTTCGACAGGGGGTTCCGGGGAGCTGTTTTTT. Amino acid sequence: CASSSTGGSGELFF.

The chain has TRBV29-1 and TRBJ1-1; the D is unclear. The CDR3 is 10 amino acids. CDR1 and CDR2 from the germline V gene are SQVTM and ANQGSEA. Trimming stripped 3 bases from V and 6 bases from J, with 5 bases between. The CDR3 region is CSVEVPEAFF. For the CDR3, the DNA is TGCAGCGTTGAGGTCCCTGAAGCTTTCTTT.

The rearrangement links TRBV30 to TRBJ2-2; 8 bases match TRBD2. The V segment lost 1 base and the J segment 2 bases; nucleotides outside the gene matches: 3. The CDR3 has 15 residues. CDR1 and CDR2 (germline): GTSNPN, SVGIG (reference sequence). The CDR3 reads CAWSGAGGNTGELFF. In DNA, the CDR3 is TGTGCCTGGAGTGGGGCGGGGGGCAACACCGGGGAGCTGTTTTTT.

V gene TRBV28 combines with J gene TRBJ1-5, with no clear D. Germline V gene data show CDR1 as MDHEN and CDR2 as SYDVKM. CDR3 length equals 14 residues. V was clipped by 3 bases and J by 3 bases, with 9 bases between them. CDR3 amino acids: CASSFSRPNQPQHF. The CDR3 bases are TGTGCCAGCAGTTTCTCGAGACCCAATCAGCCCCAGCATTTT.

V and J are TRBV24-1 and TRBJ2-1; 11 bases fit TRBD2. CDR3 length: 16 amino acids. In germline, CDR1 is KGHDR, CDR2 SFDVKD. With 0 bases clipped from V and 10 bases from J, the junction kept 7 bases outside the gene matches. For the CDR3, the DNA is TGTGCCACCAGTGATTTGACTAGCGGGAGTCTTGGCGAGCAGTTCTTC. Encoded protein: CATSDLTSGSLGEQFF.

This chain links TRBV20-1 with TRBJ2-7; 7 nucleotides line up with TRBD2. The CDR3 consists of 15 residues. Germline V gene lookup returns CDR1 DFQATT and CDR2 SNEGSKA (reference sequence). After removal of 4 bases from V and 3 bases from J, the junction contained 12 bases not matched to a gene. Here the CDR3 reads CSATSYERGDYEQYF. CDR3 nucleotide sequence: TGCAGTGCTACGTCGTACGAGCGGGGTGACTACGAGCAGTACTTC.

CDR3 sequence (DNA): TGTGCCATCAGTGACCCCACAGGGATGAGGACTGAAGCTTTCTTT. It codes for CAISDPTGMRTEAFF. The chain has TRBV10-3 and TRBJ1-1, with D possibly TRBD1 on 6 matching bases. The germline V gene encodes CDR1 ENHRY and CDR2 SYGVKD. The germline V and J ends were trimmed by 3 bases and 5 bases, with 16 bases remaining between them. The CDR3 sequence is 15 residues long.

J is TRBJ2-3 and V is TRBV4-3; D possibly corresponds to TRBD1 (6 bases). V was cut by 2 bases and J by 6 bases, with 9 bases left in between. Germline V lookup: CDR1 LGHNA, CDR2 YSLEER. CDR3 length: 13 amino acids. CDR3 nucleotide sequence: TGCGCCAGCAGCCAACAGGGGCCGGATACGCAGTATTTT. Translating gives CASSQQGPDTQYF.

This clonotype appeared once. This chain uses TRBV15 with TRBJ1-1; no clear D gene. The germline gives CDR1 LNHNV, CDR2 YYDKDF (reference sequence). The CDR3 loop spans 15 amino acids. With 1 base removed from V and 3 bases from J, the gap between germline ends came to 12 bases. CDR3 residues: CATSRVLLGDTEAFF. As DNA, the CDR3 is TGTGCCACCAGCAGAGTTCTACTTGGGGACACTGAAGCTTTCTTT. Together with reference TRBV15 and TRBJ1-1, the CDR3 gives the full variable domain: DAMVIQNPRYQVTQFGKPVTLSCSQTLNHNVMYWYQQKSSQAPKLLFHYYDKDFNNEADTPDNFQSRRPNTSFCFLDIRSPGLGDTAMYLCATSRVLLGDTEAFFGQGTRLTVV.

The genes are TRBV11-2 and TRBJ1-5, with 7 positions matching TRBD1. There are 16 residues in the CDR3. CDR1 and CDR2 from the germline V gene are SGHAT and FQNNGV. J gave up 8 bases and V 6 bases, and 16 bases lay outside the gene matches. CDR3 DNA sequence: TGTGCCAGCAGTCCCCCCCACGGGACAGCCTGGGAGCCCCAGCATTTT. It encodes CASSPPHGTAWEPQHF.

A note on this clonotype: One end of the junction fails to match germline, which may point to a read error. The V gene is TRBV19, the J gene TRBJ2-3; no reliable D call. CDR1 is LNHDA, CDR2 SQIVND, per germline (reference sequence). The CDR3 runs to 14 residues. In nucleotides, the CDR3 is TGTGCCAGTAGGCGCGCTGTTAGCACAGATACGCAGTTTTTT. Amino acids: CASRRAVSTDTQFF.

This sequence joins TRBV20-1 and TRBJ2-6; maybe TRBD1 (5 bases). The V gene lost 1 base and the J gene lost 0 bases, with 13 bases spanning the gap. The CDR3 is made up of 17 amino acids. Germline V CDR1 and CDR2: DFQATT, SNEGSKA (reference sequence). CDR3 protein: CSARAFEQDSGANVLTF. In nucleotides, the CDR3 is TGCAGTGCTAGAGCTTTTGAACAGGACTCTGGGGCCAACGTCCTGACTTTC.

This clonotype was counted a single time. CDR3 bases: TGTGCCGCCTCAGGGGACGCCCCTGAAGCTTTCTTT. It is translated as CAASGDAPEAFF. This chain joins TRBV28 and TRBJ1-1; maybe TRBD1 (6 bases). V lost 11 bases, J lost 6 bases, and 16 bases lay in between. This CDR3 is 12 amino acids long. Germline lookup yields CDR1 MDHEN and CDR2 SYDVKM.

The rearrangement joins TRBV20-1 to TRBJ2-3, with TRBD2 identical over 16 bases. CDR1 and CDR2 (germline): DFQATT, SNEGSKA (reference sequence). V shed 6 bases and J 1 base; nucleotides not matched to a gene: 13. The CDR3 loop spans 19 amino acids. The DNA of the CDR3 is TGCAGTGCAACGCCGGGACTAGCGGGAGGGGGTTGGGGCACAGATACGCAGTATTTT. Translation gives CSATPGLAGGGWGTDTQYF.

This clonotype appeared once. The CDR3 DNA sequence: TGTGCCAGCAGCATAGGACAGGGGTCCTACAATGAGCAGTTCTTC. This encodes CASSIGQGSYNEQFF. This chain connects TRBV9 to TRBJ2-1, with 9 nucleotides matching TRBD1. Germline CDR1 is SGDLS and CDR2 is YYNGEE. After removal of 4 bases from V and 1 base from J, the junction contained 3 bases not matched to a gene. The CDR3 has 15 amino acids.

The chain carries TRBV20-1 and TRBJ2-5; D may be TRBD2 (6 bases). Germline CDR1 is DFQATT and CDR2 is SNEGSKA (reference sequence). The CDR3 runs to 12 residues. With 7 bases removed from V and 2 bases from J, the gap between germline ends came to 11 bases. This CDR3 is CSGYREQETQYF. The CDR3 bases are TGCAGTGGATACCGGGAGCAAGAGACCCAGTACTTC.

The sample holds one count of this clonotype. The DNA for the CDR3 is TGTGCCAGCAGTGACGACGGCTATGGCTACACCTTC. Its protein is CASSDDGYGYTF. The chain joins TRBV2 to TRBJ1-2; unclear D gene. V was shortened by 3 bases and J by 4 bases, with 6 bases between the two germline ends. CDR3 length equals 12 residues. The germline CDR1 and CDR2 sequences are SNHLY and FYNNEI.

The chain uses TRBV4-3 and TRBJ1-5; TRBD1 matches at 7 bases. The CDR3 extends over 15 amino acids. V trimming: 0 bases; J trimming: 7 bases; junction bases outside the gene matches: 6. CDR1 LGHNA and CDR2 YSLEER come from the germline V gene. In DNA form, the CDR3 reads TGCGCCAGCAGCCAAGATATAGGCAGGGGGCAGCCCCAGCATTTT. This sequence encodes CASSQDIGRGQPQHF.

The genes are TRBV4-2 and TRBJ2-1, with TRBD2 identical over 7 bases. Germline lookup yields CDR1 LGHNA and CDR2 YNFKEQ. The CDR3 is 12 residues long. Unmatched junction bases numbered 2, after V lost 1 base and J lost 11 bases. The CDR3 DNA is TGTGCCAGCAGCCAAGCCGGGGGGAAGCAGTTCTTC. This sequence encodes CASSQAGGKQFF.

J is TRBJ1-1 and V is TRBV29-1; D gene ambiguous. The V end lost 4 bases, the J end lost 1 base, and 16 bases lay between the germline ends. This CDR3 is built from 15 residues. Germline assignment: CDR1 SQVTM and CDR2 ANQGSEA. CDR3 DNA sequence: TGCAGCGTTGGGTCGACACACTATAGGAACACTGAAGCTTTCTTT. Translated, it gives CSVGSTHYRNTEAFF.

The V and J genes are TRBV12-3 or TRBV12-4 and TRBJ1-1, with D unclear. CDR3 length equals 12 residues. Between the trimmed V and J ends, which lost 5 bases and 11 bases, there was a span of 15 bases. The CDR3 here is CASSLAQGPAFF. The CDR3 DNA follows: TGTGCCAGCAGTCTCGCTCAAGGCCCCGCTTTCTTT.

The rearrangement uses TRBV7-2 and TRBJ1-4; 9 nucleotides agree with TRBD1. The CDR3 consists of 16 residues. V gave up 0 bases and J gave up 8 bases; unmatched junction bases: 7. From germline, CDR1 is SGHTA and CDR2 FQGNSA. CDR3 nucleotides: TGTGCCAGCAGCTTAGCGCCGGGACAGGGACAGGAAAAACTGTTTTTT. Protein product: CASSLAPGQGQEKLFF.

The chain is built from TRBV19 and TRBJ2-6; D not resolved. V shed 6 bases and J shed 2 bases, with 11 bases lying between them. CDR3 length: 15 amino acids. CDR1 is LNHDA and CDR2 is SQIVND in the germline V gene (reference sequence). The CDR3 region has the DNA TGTGCCAGTAGGCCGACAAATCCTGGGGCCAACGTCCTGACTTTC. Translation: CASRPTNPGANVLTF.

This chain joins TRBV9 and TRBJ2-5; 7 bases agree with TRBD2. The CDR3 loop spans 15 amino acids. After removal of 0 bases from V and 4 bases from J, the junction contained 6 bases not matched to a gene. Germline-derived CDR1 and CDR2 are SGDLS and YYNGEE. The CDR3 DNA sequence: TGTGCCAGCAGCGTAGGGGGATTAGCGGGAGAGACCCAGTACTTC. Protein: CASSVGGLAGETQYF.